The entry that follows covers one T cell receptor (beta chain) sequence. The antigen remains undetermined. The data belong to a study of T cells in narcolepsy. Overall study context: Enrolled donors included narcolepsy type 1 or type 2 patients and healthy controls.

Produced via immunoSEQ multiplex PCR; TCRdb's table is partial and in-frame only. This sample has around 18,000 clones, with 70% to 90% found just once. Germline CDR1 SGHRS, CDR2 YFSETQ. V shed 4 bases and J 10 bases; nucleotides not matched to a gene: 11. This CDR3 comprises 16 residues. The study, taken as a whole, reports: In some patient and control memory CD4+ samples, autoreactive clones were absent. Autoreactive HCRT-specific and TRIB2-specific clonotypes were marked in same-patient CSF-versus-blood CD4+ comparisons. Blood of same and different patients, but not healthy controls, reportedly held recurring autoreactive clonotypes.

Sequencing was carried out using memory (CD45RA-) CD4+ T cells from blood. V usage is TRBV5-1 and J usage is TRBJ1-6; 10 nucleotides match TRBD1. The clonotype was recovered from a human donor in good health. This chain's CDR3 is CASSARQGASGSPLHF. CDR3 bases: TGCGCCAGCAGCGCCCGACAGGGGGCTTCTGGGTCACCCCTCCACTTT. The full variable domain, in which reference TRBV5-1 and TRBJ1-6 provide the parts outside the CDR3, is KAGVTQTPRYLIKTRGQQVTLSCSPISGHRSVSWYQQTPGQGLQFLFEYFSETQRNKGNFPGRFSGRQFSNSRSEMNVSTLELGDSALYLCASSARQGASGSPLHFGNGTRLTVT.